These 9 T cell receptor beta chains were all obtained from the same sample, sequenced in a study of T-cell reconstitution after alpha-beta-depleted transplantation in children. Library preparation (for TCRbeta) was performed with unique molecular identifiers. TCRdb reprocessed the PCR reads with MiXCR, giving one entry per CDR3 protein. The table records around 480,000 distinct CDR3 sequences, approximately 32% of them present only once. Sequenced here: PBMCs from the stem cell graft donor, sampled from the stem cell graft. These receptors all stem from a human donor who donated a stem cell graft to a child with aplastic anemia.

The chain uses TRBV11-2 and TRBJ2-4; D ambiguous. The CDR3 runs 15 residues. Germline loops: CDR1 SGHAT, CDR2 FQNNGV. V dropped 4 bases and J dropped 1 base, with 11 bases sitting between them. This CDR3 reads CASSSSGFAKNIQYF. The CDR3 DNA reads TGTGCCAGCAGCTCTTCTGGATTTGCCAAAAACATTCAGTACTTC.

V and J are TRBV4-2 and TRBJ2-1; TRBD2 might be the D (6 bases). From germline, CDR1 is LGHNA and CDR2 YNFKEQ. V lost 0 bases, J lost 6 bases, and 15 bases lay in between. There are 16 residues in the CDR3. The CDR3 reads CASSQDLGAGSNEQFF. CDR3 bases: TGTGCCAGCAGCCAAGATTTGGGAGCGGGCTCCAATGAGCAGTTCTTC.

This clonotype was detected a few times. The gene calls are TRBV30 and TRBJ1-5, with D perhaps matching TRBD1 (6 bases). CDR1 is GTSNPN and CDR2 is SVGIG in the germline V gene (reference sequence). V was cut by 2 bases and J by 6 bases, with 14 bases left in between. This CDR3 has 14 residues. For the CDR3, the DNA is TGTGCCTGGAGTCCACAGGGAGGAGGTCAGCCCCAGCATTTT. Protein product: CAWSPQGGGQPQHF. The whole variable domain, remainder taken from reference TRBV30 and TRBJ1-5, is SQTIHQWPATLVQPVGSPLSLECTVEGTSNPNLYWYRQAAGRGLQLLFYSVGIGQISSEVPQNLSASRPQDRQFILSSKKLLLSDSGFYLCAWSPQGGGQPQHFGDGTRLSIL.

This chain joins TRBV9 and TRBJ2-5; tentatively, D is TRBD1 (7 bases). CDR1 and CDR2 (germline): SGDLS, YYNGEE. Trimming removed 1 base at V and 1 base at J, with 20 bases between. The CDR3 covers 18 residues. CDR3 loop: CASSVHPGRGATQETQYF. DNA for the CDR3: TGTGCCAGCAGCGTACACCCAGGCAGGGGGGCCACCCAAGAGACCCAGTACTTC.

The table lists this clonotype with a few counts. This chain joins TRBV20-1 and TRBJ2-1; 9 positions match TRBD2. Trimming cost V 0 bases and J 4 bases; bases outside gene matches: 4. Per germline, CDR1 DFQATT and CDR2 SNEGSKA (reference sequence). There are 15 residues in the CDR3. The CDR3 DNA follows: TGCAGTGCTAGAGATGTGACTAGCGGATACAATGAGCAGTTCTTC. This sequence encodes CSARDVTSGYNEQFF.

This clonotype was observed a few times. CDR3: CASPPGLAGGPSTDTQYF. CDR3 DNA: TGTGCCAGCCCCCCAGGACTAGCGGGAGGGCCAAGCACAGATACGCAGTATTTT. V usage is TRBV28 and J usage is TRBJ2-3, with 15 bases that match TRBD2. This CDR3 has 18 residues. J gave up 0 bases and V 8 bases, and 9 bases lay outside the gene matches. Germline-derived CDR1 and CDR2 are MDHEN and SYDVKM.

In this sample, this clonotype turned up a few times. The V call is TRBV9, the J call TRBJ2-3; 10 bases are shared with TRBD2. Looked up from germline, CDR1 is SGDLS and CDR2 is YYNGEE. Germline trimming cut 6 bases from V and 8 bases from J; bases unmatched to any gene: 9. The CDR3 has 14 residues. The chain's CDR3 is CASTLAGGSATQYF. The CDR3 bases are TGTGCCAGCACCTTAGCGGGAGGTAGCGCTACGCAGTATTTT.

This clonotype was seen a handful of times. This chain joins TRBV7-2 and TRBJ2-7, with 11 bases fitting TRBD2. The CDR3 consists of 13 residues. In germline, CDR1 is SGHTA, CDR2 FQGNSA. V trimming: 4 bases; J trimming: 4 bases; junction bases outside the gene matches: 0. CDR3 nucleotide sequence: TGTGCCAGCAGCTGGACTAGCGGGTACGAGCAGTACGTC. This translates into CASSWTSGYEQYV.

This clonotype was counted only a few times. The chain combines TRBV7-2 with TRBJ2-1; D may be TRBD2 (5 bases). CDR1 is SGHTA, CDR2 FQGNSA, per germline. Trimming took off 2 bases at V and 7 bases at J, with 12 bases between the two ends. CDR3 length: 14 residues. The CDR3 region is CASSLYPGGNEQFF. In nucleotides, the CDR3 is TGTGCCAGCAGCTTATACCCAGGCGGGAATGAGCAGTTCTTC.